Listed below are T cell receptor beta chains from one sample, sequenced in a study of blood T cell repertoires in COVID-19. Assay used: immunoSEQ multiplex PCR; TCRdb lists only in-frame clones, some missing. The sample lists approximately 180,000 clones; approximately 80% were seen once. The sample comprised peripheral blood. These receptors all stem from a woman aged 40 to 49 with COVID-19, enrolled during active disease. The CDR3 runs from the conserved cysteine through the conserved F or W. The order of the fields is V gene, clone size, D gene, J gene, CDR3 protein, CDR3 DNA. The D gene is left open where the match is weak. For some rows the clone size is stated as once, few or many, or as a class when expanded; others skip it.

V: TRBV24-1; size: -; D: -; J: TRBJ1-1; CDR3: CATSDLTGEAFF; DNA: TGTGCCACCAGTGATTTGACGGGAGAAGCTTTCTTT
V: TRBV6-6; size: -; D: -; J: TRBJ2-4; CDR3: CASSTTGMAKNIQYF; DNA: TGTGCCAGCAGTACGACGGGGATGGCCAAAAACATTCAGTACTTC
V: TRBV28; size: -; D: TRBD1; J: TRBJ1-4; CDR3: CASSLIGPGGADEKLFF; DNA: TGTGCCAGCAGTTTAATAGGCCCAGGGGGCGCGGATGAAAAACTGTTTTTT
V: TRBV18; size: -; D: TRBD2; J: TRBJ2-1; CDR3: CASSPLLAGASYNEQFF; DNA: TGTGCCAGCTCACCACTCCTAGCGGGGGCCTCCTACAATGAGCAGTTCTTC
V: TRBV21-1; size: -; D: -; J: TRBJ1-1; CDR3: CASSKDGGKGTEAFF; DNA: TGTGCCAGCAGCAAAGATGGGGGGAAGGGAACTGAAGCTTTCTTT
V: TRBV29-1; size: -; D: -; J: TRBJ1-3; CDR3: CSVHHRTDYSGNTIYF; DNA: TGCAGCGTTCACCACAGGACGGACTACTCTGGAAACACCATATATTTT
V: TRBV27; size: -; D: TRBD1; J: TRBJ2-7; CDR3: CASSLGSGTGAYEQYF; DNA: TGTGCCAGCAGTTTAGGAAGCGGGACAGGGGCCTACGAGCAGTACTTC
V: TRBV6-5; size: -; D: -; J: TRBJ2-7; CDR3: CASSTRGAYEQYF; DNA: TGTGCCAGCAGTACCAGGGGCGCCTACGAGCAGTACTTC
V: TRBV9; size: -; D: TRBD2; J: TRBJ2-7; CDR3: CASSVGGSLYEQYF; DNA: TGTGCCAGCAGCGTAGGCGGGAGTTTGTACGAGCAGTACTTC
V: TRBV5-8; size: -; D: TRBD2; J: TRBJ2-5; CDR3: CASSQGLAGGIGETQYF; DNA: TGTGCCAGCAGCCAAGGACTAGCGGGGGGGATAGGAGAGACCCAGTACTTC
V: TRBV28; size: -; D: -; J: TRBJ2-1; CDR3: CASTRGGSYNEQFF; DNA: TGTGCCAGCACCCGGGGAGGTTCCTACAATGAGCAGTTCTTC
V: TRBV10-1; size: many; D: TRBD1; J: TRBJ2-2; CDR3: CATSGQTNTGELFF; DNA: TGCGCCACCTCGGGACAGACGAACACCGGGGAGCTGTTTTTT
V: TRBV12-3/TRBV12-4; size: -; D: TRBD1; J: TRBJ1-2; CDR3: CATSGQANYGYTF; DNA: TGTGCCACCTCGGGACAGGCTAACTATGGCTACACCTTC
V: TRBV7-3; size: -; D: TRBD2; J: TRBJ2-3; CDR3: CASSLTGIGTSGGAMGTQYF; DNA: TGTGCCAGCAGCCTTACAGGGATAGGGACTAGCGGGGGGGCCATGGGTACGCAGTATTTT
V: TRBV5-5; size: -; D: -; J: TRBJ2-2; CDR3: CASSFGSGRSTGELFF; DNA: TGTGCCAGCAGCTTTGGAAGCGGAAGGAGCACCGGGGAGCTGTTTTTT
V: TRBV6-5; size: -; D: TRBD1; J: TRBJ2-1; CDR3: CASSLDRANEQFF; DNA: TGTGCCAGCAGTCTCGACAGGGCCAATGAGCAGTTCTTC
V: TRBV7-8; size: -; D: TRBD1; J: TRBJ2-1; CDR3: CASRDDRGSMDEQFF; DNA: TGTGCCAGCAGGGACGACAGGGGGTCAATGGATGAGCAGTTCTTC
V: TRBV3-1/TRBV3-2; size: -; D: TRBD2; J: TRBJ2-3; CDR3: CASKGGGTGTDTQYF; DNA: TGTGCCAGCAAGGGCGGGGGGACCGGCACAGATACGCAGTATTTT
V: TRBV24-1; size: -; D: -; J: TRBJ2-1; CDR3: CATSDLPFGGLPEQFF; DNA: TGTGCCACCAGTGATTTGCCATTCGGCGGTCTGCCGGAGCAGTTCTTC
V: TRBV27; size: -; D: -; J: TRBJ2-1; CDR3: CASSLSWGDEQFF; DNA: TGTGCCAGCAGTTTATCATGGGGGGATGAGCAGTTCTTC
V: TRBV3-1/TRBV3-2; size: -; D: TRBD2; J: TRBJ2-7; CDR3: CASGISGRASYEQYF; DNA: TGTGCCAGCGGCATCAGCGGGAGGGCCTCCTACGAGCAGTACTTC
V: TRBV6-5; size: -; D: -; J: TRBJ1-2; CDR3: CASKGLNYGYTF; DNA: TGTGCCAGCAAGGGACTAAACTATGGCTACACCTTC
V: TRBV19; size: -; D: -; J: TRBJ1-5; CDR3: CASSIGGQPQHF; DNA: TGTGCCAGTAGTATAGGTGGCCAGCCCCAGCATTTT
V: TRBV6-6; size: once; D: TRBD2; J: TRBJ2-1; CDR3: CASTFVLAGDNEQFF; DNA: TGTGCCAGCACTTTCGTCCTAGCGGGAGACAATGAGCAGTTCTTC
V: TRBV7-8; size: -; D: -; J: TRBJ2-1; CDR3: CASSLELNEQFF; DNA: TGTGCCAGCAGCTTAGAACTCAATGAGCAGTTCTTC
V: TRBV5-1; size: -; D: -; J: TRBJ1-4; CDR3: CASSLGPRNEKLFF; DNA: TGCGCCAGCAGCCTGGGACCGAGGAATGAAAAACTGTTTTTT
V: TRBV6-5; size: -; D: TRBD1; J: TRBJ1-3; CDR3: CASRETGVDTIYF; DNA: TGTGCCAGCAGAGAGACAGGGGTTGACACCATATATTTT
V: TRBV19; size: -; D: -; J: TRBJ1-1; CDR3: CASSLGRLNTEAFF; DNA: TGTGCCAGTAGCCTGGGGCGGCTGAACACTGAAGCTTTCTTT
V: TRBV5-1; size: few; D: TRBD2; J: TRBJ2-7; CDR3: CASHPTAGGSYEQYF; DNA: TGCGCCAGCCATCCCACGGCGGGAGGGTCCTACGAGCAGTACTTC
V: TRBV28; size: few; D: -; J: TRBJ1-5; CDR3: CASSLLTGNSNQPQHF; DNA: TGTGCCAGCAGTTTATTGACGGGGAACAGCAATCAGCCCCAGCATTTT
V: TRBV14; size: -; D: -; J: TRBJ1-2; CDR3: CASSPSERGYTF; DNA: TGTGCCAGCAGCCCATCGGAGCGCGGCTACACCTTC
V: TRBV11-2; size: -; D: TRBD1; J: TRBJ1-5; CDR3: CASSLVGQGNQPQHF; DNA: TGTGCCAGCAGCTTAGTAGGACAGGGGAATCAGCCCCAGCATTTT
V: TRBV15; size: -; D: -; J: TRBJ1-4; CDR3: CATSRGRSNEKLFF; DNA: TGTGCCACCAGCAGAGGGAGGTCTAATGAAAAACTGTTTTTT
V: TRBV28; size: -; D: TRBD2; J: TRBJ2-1; CDR3: CASPSALAGSYNEQFF; DNA: TGTGCCAGCCCCTCCGCCTTAGCGGGGAGTTACAATGAGCAGTTCTTC
V: TRBV27; size: once; D: -; J: TRBJ1-4; CDR3: CASSLGSGLNEKLFF; DNA: TGTGCCAGCAGCCTTGGATCGGGACTTAATGAAAAACTGTTTTTT
V: TRBV21-1; size: -; D: -; J: TRBJ2-5; CDR3: CASSKGKGRETQYF; DNA: TGTGCCAGCAGCAAGGGCAAAGGTCGGGAGACCCAGTACTTC
V: TRBV19; size: -; D: -; J: TRBJ2-7; CDR3: CASSPSSSYEQYF; DNA: TGTGCCAGTAGCCCAAGCTCCTCCTACGAGCAGTACTTC
V: TRBV25-1; size: once; D: TRBD1; J: TRBJ1-2; CDR3: CASSDPRQGTSYTF; DNA: TGTGCCAGCAGTGATCCCAGACAGGGGACAAGCTACACCTTC
V: TRBV7-9; size: -; D: TRBD2; J: TRBJ2-3; CDR3: CASSTRGSGTDTQYF; DNA: TGTGCCAGCAGTACGCGGGGGTCCGGCACAGATACGCAGTATTTT
V: TRBV6-5; size: -; D: -; J: TRBJ2-7; CDR3: CASLPRTLAGYEQYF; DNA: TGTGCCAGCCTCCCCAGGACCCTGGCGGGCTACGAGCAGTACTTC
V: TRBV6-5; size: many; D: -; J: TRBJ1-1; CDR3: CASSYSMRDEAFF; DNA: TGTGCCAGCAGTTACTCGATGAGGGATGAAGCTTTCTTT
V: TRBV7-9; size: -; D: TRBD1; J: TRBJ2-7; CDR3: CASSFRPPGQSNEQYF; DNA: TGTGCCAGCAGCTTTCGCCCGCCGGGACAGAGTAACGAGCAGTACTTC
V: TRBV6-1; size: once; D: TRBD1; J: TRBJ2-1; CDR3: CASRSWDRSNEQFF; DNA: TGTGCCAGCAGGAGCTGGGACAGAAGCAATGAGCAGTTCTTC
V: TRBV7-8; size: -; D: -; J: TRBJ1-1; CDR3: CASSLGGTGWGFF; DNA: TGTGCCAGCAGCTTAGGGGGCACCGGTTGGGGTTTCTTT